This T cell receptor (beta chain) is from a study of T cell changes during pregnancy in multiple sclerosis. Profiled with immunoSEQ multiplex PCR; TCRdb holds only in-frame clones, not every one. The sample comprises some 80,000 clones, roughly 96% of which are singletons, and more than 1% rests with the top ten. Looked up from germline, CDR1 is SGHKS and CDR2 is YYEKEE (reference sequence). The V end was cut by 1 base, the J end by 2 bases, with 10 bases between. The CDR3 contains 14 residues. The rearrangement joins TRBV5-5 to TRBJ2-7, with a possible D match to TRBD2 (5 bases). The sequence was collected from a female donor with multiple sclerosis, enrolled in a pregnancy study. The sample here was peripheral blood, taken in the second trimester of pregnancy. The DNA for the CDR3 is TGTGCCAGCAGCTTGAGCCTAGCTCCCTACGAGCAGTACTTC. Translated, it gives CASSLSLAPYEQYF.